This T cell receptor beta chain was found in a study of Ad26.COV2.S vaccination and SARS-CoV-2 variants (dated by TCRdb to the early 2020s). About the full investigation: Vaccine-arm donors were drawn from COV1001, a multicentre, randomized, double-blind, placebo-controlled phase I-IIa trial of Ad26.COV2.S in healthy adults. Dosing of Ad26.COV2.S was intramuscular, at either 5x10^10 or 1x10^11 viral particles, delivered as one shot or as two shots spaced 56 days apart. Sequencing of the TCRbeta repertoire served to evaluate the specificity and breadth of SARS-CoV-2-reactive T cell receptors following Ad26.COV2.S vaccination. A total of some 30 samples were included in the TCR-sequenced set, comprising around 19 Ad26.COV2.S vaccine recipients, 5 placebo recipients and 8 SARS-CoV-2 convalescent individuals. Trial participants were randomized into five groups of five: low-dose or high-dose Ad26.COV2.S given once or twice, or placebo on both occasions. Investigators remained blinded to trial group allocation during experiments and outcome assessment. Results and caveats for the whole study, not just this receptor: Higher spike-specific TCR breadth was observed in Ad26.COV2.S recipients than in placebo recipients (P = 0.0014). It was noted by the authors that total T cell responses may have been underestimated by the TCR breadth and depth analyses. Comparing responses between vaccine doses or regimens was not something the study was powered to do. Substantial breadth of spike-specific CD8+ and CD4+ T cell responses was reported after vaccination. Vaccine and placebo recipients had similar non-spike TCR breadth, a finding consistent with the vaccine containing only spike.

The immunoSEQ Assay was the method used to sequence TCRbeta CDR3 regions. After extraction, genomic DNA underwent amplification by bias-controlled multiplex PCR, followed by high-throughput sequencing. The study's own analysis went as follows. To quantify the absolute abundance of each unique TCRbeta CDR3 region, sequences were collapsed and filtered. Usable DNA was measured by amplifying reference genes present in all nucleated cells, and TCRbeta template counts were normalized to that usable DNA to estimate T cell fraction. Repertoire TCRs were annotated as SARS-CoV-2-specific by exact matching of V gene, CDR3 amino acid sequence and J gene to a known reactive TCR set. The reference SARS-CoV-2 TCR set was derived from MIRA and filtered for enrichment in COVID-19-positive ImmuneCODE repertoires, a step that removed public or cross-reactive TCRs. Drawing on the MIRA antigens, annotated TCRs were analysed further at the level of specific ORF or position within ORF. Depth was the summed frequency of annotated unique rearrangements, while breadth was defined as annotated unique rearrangements over total unique productive rearrangements. Two-sided Wilcoxon rank-sum tests were applied when comparing TCR breadth between groups. Held by TCRdb, this immuneACCESS table contains in-frame sequences only and omits some clones. Under half of the omission traces to an unresolved V gene where checked; the cause of the rest is unknown. V and J calls and clone size are copied from that table; D and trimming were computed from the DNA. This sample has roughly 700,000 clones in its table, and more than 70% of those were observed once. The ten largest clonotypes hold about 1.5% of the sample.

About this clone itself: It lacks a known antigen. No base quality information exists; no much larger clone differs at one position.

V was cut back by 4 bases and J by 6 bases, leaving a gap of 10 bases between them. Reading from cysteine to phenylalanine, the CDR3 counts 13 amino acids. The sequence is cut down to CDR3 DNA, 39 bases in frame from base 1. The sample's treatment or condition label, in plain terms: about 20 received Ad26.COV2.S at low or high dose, single or two shots; about 5 received placebo; per-sample allocation not given. Repertoires of vaccine and placebo recipients were sequenced from samples taken on day 63 after the first injection. Cohort 1b enrolled about 25 adults aged 18-55 years at a single site in Boston, USA, between 29 July and 7 August 2020. Ad26.COV2.S consisted of a replication-incompetent adenovirus type 26 vector by which a prefusion-stabilized SARS-CoV-2 spike protein from the original Wuhan strain was expressed.

This TCR was recovered from a person aged 18-65 years who received the Ad26.COV2.S COVID-19 vaccine or a placebo. The chain links TRBV12-3 or TRBV12-4 with TRBJ1-5; no D gene is confidently identified. Here the sequenced sample was peripheral blood, taken in a trial of Ad26.COV2.S vaccine versus placebo. The CDR3 reads CASSSHQVQPQHF. In nucleotide form, the sequence is TGTGCCAGCAGTTCCCATCAGGTTCAGCCCCAGCATTTT.